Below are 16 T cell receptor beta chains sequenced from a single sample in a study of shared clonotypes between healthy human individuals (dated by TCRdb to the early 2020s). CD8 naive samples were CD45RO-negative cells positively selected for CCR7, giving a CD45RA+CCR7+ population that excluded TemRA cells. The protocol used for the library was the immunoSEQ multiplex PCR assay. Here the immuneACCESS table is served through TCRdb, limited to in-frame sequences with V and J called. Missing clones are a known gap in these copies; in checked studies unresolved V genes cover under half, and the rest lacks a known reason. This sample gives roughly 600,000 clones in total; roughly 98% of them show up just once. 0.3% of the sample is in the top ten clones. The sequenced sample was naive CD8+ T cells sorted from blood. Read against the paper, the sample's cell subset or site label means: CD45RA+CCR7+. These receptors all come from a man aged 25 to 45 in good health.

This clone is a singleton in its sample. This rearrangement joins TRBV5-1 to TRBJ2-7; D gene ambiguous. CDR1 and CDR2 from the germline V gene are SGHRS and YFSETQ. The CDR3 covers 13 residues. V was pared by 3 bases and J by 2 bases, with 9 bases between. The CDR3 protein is CASSYGSAYEQYF. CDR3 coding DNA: TGCGCCAGCAGCTATGGATCCGCCTACGAGCAGTACTTC.

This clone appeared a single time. The CDR3 region is CASSFYWGNEQYF. Here the CDR3 DNA reads TGTGCCAGCAGCTTTTATTGGGGCAACGAGCAGTACTTC. This rearrangement joins TRBV7-2 to TRBJ2-7, with D possibly TRBD1 on 5 matching bases. V lost 3 bases, J lost 5 bases, and 11 bases lay in between. CDR1 is SGHTA, CDR2 FQGNSA, per germline. The CDR3 consists of 13 residues.

The CDR3 DNA sequence: TGCGCCAGCAGCTTGGTTGGACAGGGCCTCTACCAAGAGACCCAGTACTTC. It codes for CASSLVGQGLYQETQYF. V and J are TRBV5-1 and TRBJ2-5, with 8 bases identical to TRBD1. This CDR3 is built from 17 residues. Looked up from germline, CDR1 is SGHRS and CDR2 is YFSETQ. Germline trimming cut 0 bases from V and 0 bases from J; bases unmatched to any gene: 7.

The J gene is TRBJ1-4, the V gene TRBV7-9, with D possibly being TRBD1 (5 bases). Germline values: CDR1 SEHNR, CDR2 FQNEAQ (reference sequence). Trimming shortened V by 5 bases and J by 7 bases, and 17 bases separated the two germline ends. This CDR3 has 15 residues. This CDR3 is CASSPPPGRGEKLFF. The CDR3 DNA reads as TGTGCCAGCAGCCCTCCCCCAGGGCGTGGTGAAAAACTGTTTTTT.

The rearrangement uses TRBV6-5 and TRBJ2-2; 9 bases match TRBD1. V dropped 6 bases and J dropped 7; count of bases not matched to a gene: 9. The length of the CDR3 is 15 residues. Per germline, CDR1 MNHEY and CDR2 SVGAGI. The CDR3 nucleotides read TGTGCCAGCAGGACCGGGGACAGGGCCGGCGGGGAGCTGTTTTTT. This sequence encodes CASRTGDRAGGELFF.

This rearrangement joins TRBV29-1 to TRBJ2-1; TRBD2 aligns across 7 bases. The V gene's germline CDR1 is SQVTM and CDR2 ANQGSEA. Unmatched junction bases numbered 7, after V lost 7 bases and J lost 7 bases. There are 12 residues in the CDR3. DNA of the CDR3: TGCAGCGGGAAGCGGGATTGGAATGAGCAGTTCTTC. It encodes CSGKRDWNEQFF.

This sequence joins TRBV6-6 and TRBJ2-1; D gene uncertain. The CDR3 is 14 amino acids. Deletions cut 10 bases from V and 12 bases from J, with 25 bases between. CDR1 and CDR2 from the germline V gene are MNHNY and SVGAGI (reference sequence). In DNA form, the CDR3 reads TGTGCCACCGATGGCGGCGGAGAGTCGAAACCGCAGTTCTTC. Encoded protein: CATDGGGESKPQFF.

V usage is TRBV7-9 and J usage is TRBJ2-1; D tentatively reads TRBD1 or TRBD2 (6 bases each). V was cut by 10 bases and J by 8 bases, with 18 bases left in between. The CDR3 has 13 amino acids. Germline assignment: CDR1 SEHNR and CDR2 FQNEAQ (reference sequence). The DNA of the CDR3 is TGTGCCATCGGGGGCGGTATTGGGGATGAGCAGTTCTTC. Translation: CAIGGGIGDEQFF. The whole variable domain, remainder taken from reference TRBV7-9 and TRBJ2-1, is DTGVSQNPRHKITKRGQNVTFRCDPISEHNRLYWYRQTLGQGPEFLTYFQNEAQLEKSRLLSDRFSAERPKGSFSTLEIQRTEQGDSAMYLCAIGGGIGDEQFFGPGTRLTVL.

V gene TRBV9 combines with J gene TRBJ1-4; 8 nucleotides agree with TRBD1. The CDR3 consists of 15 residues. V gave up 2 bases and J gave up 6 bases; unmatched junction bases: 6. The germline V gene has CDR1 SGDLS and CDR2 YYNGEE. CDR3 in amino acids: CASSVGQGAHEKLFF. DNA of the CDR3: TGTGCCAGCAGCGTTGGGCAGGGGGCGCATGAAAAACTGTTTTTT.

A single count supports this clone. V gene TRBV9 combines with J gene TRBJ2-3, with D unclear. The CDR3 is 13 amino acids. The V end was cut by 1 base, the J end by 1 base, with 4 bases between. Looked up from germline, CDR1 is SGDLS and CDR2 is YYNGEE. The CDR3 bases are TGTGCCAGCAGCGTAAGGGGCACAGATACGCAGTATTTT. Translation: CASSVRGTDTQYF.

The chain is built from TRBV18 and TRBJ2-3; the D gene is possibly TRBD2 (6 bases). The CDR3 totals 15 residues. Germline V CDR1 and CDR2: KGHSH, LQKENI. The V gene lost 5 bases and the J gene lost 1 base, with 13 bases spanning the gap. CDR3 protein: CASSSRDSRTDTQYF. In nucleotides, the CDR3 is TGTGCCAGCTCATCGCGGGACTCTCGCACAGATACGCAGTATTTT.

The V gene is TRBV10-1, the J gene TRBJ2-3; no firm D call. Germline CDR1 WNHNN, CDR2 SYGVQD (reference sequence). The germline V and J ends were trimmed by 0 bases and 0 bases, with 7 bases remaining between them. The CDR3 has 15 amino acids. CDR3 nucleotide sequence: TGCGCCAGCAGTGAGTCCTGGGGAAGCACAGATACGCAGTATTTT. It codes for CASSESWGSTDTQYF.

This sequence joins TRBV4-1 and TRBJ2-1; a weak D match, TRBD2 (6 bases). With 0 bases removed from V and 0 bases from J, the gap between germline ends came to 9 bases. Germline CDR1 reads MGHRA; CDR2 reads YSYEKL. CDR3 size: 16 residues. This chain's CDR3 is CASSQEIGSSYNEQFF. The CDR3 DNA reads TGCGCCAGCAGCCAAGAAATCGGGAGCTCCTACAATGAGCAGTTCTTC.

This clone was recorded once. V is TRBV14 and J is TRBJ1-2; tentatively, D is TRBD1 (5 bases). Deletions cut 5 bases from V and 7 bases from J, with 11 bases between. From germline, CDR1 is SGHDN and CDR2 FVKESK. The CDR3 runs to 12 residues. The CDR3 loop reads CASSTGTLGYTF. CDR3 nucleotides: TGTGCCAGCAGCACCGGGACTCTTGGCTACACCTTC. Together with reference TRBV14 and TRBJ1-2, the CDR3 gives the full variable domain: EAGVTQFPSHSVIEKGQTVTLRCDPISGHDNLYWYRRVMGKEIKFLLHFVKESKQDESGMPNNRFLAERTGGTYSTLKVQPAELEDSGVYFCASSTGTLGYTFGSGTRLTVV.

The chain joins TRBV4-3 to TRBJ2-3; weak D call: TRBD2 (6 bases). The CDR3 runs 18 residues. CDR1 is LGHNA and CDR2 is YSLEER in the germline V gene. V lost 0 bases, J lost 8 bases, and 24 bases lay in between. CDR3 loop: CASSQDSLGAGPGRTQYF. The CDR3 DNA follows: TGCGCCAGCAGCCAAGACTCTTTAGGAGCGGGCCCAGGGCGTACGCAGTATTTT.

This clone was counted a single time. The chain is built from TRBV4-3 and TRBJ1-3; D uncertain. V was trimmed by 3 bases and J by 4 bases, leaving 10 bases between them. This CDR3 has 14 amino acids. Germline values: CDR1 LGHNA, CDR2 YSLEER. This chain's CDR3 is CASSHDDVGNTIYF. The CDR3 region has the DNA TGCGCCAGCAGCCACGACGACGTGGGAAACACCATATATTTT.